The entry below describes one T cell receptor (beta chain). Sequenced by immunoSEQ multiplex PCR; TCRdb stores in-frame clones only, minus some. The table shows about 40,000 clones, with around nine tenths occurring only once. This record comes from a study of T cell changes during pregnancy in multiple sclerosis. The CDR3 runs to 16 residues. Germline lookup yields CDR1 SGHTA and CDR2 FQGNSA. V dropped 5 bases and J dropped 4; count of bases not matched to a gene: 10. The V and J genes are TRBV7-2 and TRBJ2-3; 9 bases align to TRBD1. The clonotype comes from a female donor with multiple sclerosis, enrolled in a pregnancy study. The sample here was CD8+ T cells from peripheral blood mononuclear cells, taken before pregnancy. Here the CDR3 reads CASSGVGTGLSDTQYF. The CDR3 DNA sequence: TGTGCCAGCAGCGGGGTGGGGACAGGGCTTTCAGATACGCAGTATTTT.